The T cell receptor (beta chain) described here comes from a study of cytomegalovirus exposure and HLA in healthy donors. Study details: Previous work identified 100 million or so unique TCR beta sequences from 150 million to 200 million T cells. Drawn from HLA-typed donors, about 85 million unique TCRs were held in an early data release. Overall study results and limits: Some V segments (TRBV6-2 and TRBV6-3 among them) were excluded as indistinguishable. Among the most significant clusters, several appeared linked to common viral pathogens in a later analysis.

In the case of this clone: The antigen remains undetermined.

In the PCR, 60 Vbeta and 13 Jbeta primers were used. TCRdb keeps only in-frame clones here, not all; method: immunoSEQ multiplex PCR. The table has 210,000 or so clones, approximately 80% seen once. The ends were cut back, 0 bases at V and 8 bases at J, with 21 bases in the middle. Germline values: CDR1 SGHRS, CDR2 YFSETQ. The CDR3 runs to 17 residues. V and J are TRBV5-1 and TRBJ2-1; maybe TRBD1 (6 bases). The specimen was PBMCs. This sequence was found in a man aged 40-49 years in good health and CMV-seronegative. The CDR3 sequence is CASSLDGVGGFTDEQFF. In DNA form, the CDR3 reads TGCGCCAGCAGCTTGGACGGAGTTGGGGGCTTTACGGATGAGCAGTTCTTC. Combining the CDR3 with reference TRBV5-1 and TRBJ2-1 gives the whole variable domain KAGVTQTPRYLIKTRGQQVTLSCSPISGHRSVSWYQQTPGQGLQFLFEYFSETQRNKGNFPGRFSGRQFSNSRSEMNVSTLELGDSALYLCASSLDGVGGFTDEQFFGPGTRLTVL.